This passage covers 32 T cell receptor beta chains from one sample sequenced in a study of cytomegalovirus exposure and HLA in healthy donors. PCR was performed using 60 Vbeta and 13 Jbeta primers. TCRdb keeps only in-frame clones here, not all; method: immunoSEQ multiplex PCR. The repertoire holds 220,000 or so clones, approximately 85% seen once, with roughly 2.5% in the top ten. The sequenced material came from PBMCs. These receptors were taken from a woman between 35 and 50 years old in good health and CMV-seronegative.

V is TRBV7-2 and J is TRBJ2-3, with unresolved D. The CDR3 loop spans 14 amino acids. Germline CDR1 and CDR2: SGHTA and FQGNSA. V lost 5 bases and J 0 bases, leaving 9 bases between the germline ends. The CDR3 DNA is TGTGCCAGCAGCGAGGTTACTAGCACAGATACGCAGTATTTT. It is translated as CASSEVTSTDTQYF.

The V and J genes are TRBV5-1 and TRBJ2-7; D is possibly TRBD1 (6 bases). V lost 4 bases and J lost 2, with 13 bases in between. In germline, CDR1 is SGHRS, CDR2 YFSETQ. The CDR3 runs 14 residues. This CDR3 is CASSEGTFTYEQYF. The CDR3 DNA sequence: TGCGCCAGCAGCGAAGGGACATTCACCTACGAGCAGTACTTC.

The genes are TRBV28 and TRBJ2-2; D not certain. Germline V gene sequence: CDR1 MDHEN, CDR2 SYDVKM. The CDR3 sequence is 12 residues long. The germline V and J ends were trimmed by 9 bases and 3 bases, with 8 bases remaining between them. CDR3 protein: CASRVDTGELFF. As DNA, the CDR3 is TGTGCCAGTCGGGTTGACACCGGGGAGCTGTTTTTT.

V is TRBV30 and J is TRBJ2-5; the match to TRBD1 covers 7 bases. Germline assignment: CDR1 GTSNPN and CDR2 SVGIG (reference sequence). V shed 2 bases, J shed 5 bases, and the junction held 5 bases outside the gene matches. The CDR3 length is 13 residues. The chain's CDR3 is CAWSPGGAETQYF. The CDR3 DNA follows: TGTGCCTGGAGTCCAGGGGGTGCGGAGACCCAGTACTTC.

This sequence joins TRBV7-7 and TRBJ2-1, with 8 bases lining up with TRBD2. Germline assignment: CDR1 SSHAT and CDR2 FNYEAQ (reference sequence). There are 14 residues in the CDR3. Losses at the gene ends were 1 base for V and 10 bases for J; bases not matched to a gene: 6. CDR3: CASSLELAGTEQFF. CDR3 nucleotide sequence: TGTGCCAGCAGCTTAGAGCTAGCGGGCACAGAGCAGTTCTTC.

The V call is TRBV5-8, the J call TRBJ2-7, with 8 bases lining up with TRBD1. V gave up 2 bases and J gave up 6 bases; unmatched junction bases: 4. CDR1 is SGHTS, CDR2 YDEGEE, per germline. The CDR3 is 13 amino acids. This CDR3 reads CASSLRTGREQYF. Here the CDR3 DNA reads TGTGCCAGCAGCTTACGGACAGGGCGCGAGCAGTACTTC.

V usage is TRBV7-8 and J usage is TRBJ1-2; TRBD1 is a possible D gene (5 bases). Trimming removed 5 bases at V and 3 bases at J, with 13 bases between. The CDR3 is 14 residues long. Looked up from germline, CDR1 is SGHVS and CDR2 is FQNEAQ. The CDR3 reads CASSPRVPDYGYTF. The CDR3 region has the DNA TGTGCCAGCAGCCCCAGGGTCCCTGACTATGGCTACACCTTC.

CDR3 nucleotide sequence: TGTGCCAGCAGCCTAAATTCACAGGGTTCAATTTCTGGGGCCAACGTCCTGACTTTC. Its translation: CASSLNSQGSISGANVLTF. The rearrangement uses TRBV7-9 and TRBJ2-6; D might be TRBD1 (6 bases). The V gene's germline CDR1 is SEHNR and CDR2 FQNEAQ (reference sequence). The CDR3 is made up of 19 amino acids. Trimming pared 5 bases from V and 1 base from J, leaving 21 bases between.

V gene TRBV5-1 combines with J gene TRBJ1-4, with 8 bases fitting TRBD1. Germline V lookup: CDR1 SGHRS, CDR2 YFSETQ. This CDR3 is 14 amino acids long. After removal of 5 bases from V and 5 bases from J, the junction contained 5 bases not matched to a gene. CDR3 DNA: TGCGCCAGCAGTTATGGACAGGGAAATGAAAAACTGTTTTTT. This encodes CASSYGQGNEKLFF.

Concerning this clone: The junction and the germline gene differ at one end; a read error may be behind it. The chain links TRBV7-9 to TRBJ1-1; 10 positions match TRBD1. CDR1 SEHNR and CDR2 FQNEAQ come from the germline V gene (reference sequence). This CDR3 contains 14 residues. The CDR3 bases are TGTTCCAGCAGCTTAGGGACAGGGGTCACTGAAGCTTTCTTT. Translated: CSSSLGTGVTEAFF.

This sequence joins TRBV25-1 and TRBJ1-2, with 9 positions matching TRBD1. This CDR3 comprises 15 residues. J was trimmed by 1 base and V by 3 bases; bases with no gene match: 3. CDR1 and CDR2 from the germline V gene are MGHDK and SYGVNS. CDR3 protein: CASSEGTGLNYGYTF. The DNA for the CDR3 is TGTGCCAGCAGTGAGGGGACAGGGCTTAACTATGGCTACACCTTC.

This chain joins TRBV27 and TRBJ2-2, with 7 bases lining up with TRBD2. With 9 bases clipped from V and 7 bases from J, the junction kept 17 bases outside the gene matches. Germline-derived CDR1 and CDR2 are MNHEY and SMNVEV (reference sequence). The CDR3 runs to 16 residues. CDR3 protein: CASGLFGGEGIGELFF. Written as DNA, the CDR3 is TGTGCCAGTGGCTTGTTCGGAGGGGAGGGTATCGGGGAGCTGTTTTTT.

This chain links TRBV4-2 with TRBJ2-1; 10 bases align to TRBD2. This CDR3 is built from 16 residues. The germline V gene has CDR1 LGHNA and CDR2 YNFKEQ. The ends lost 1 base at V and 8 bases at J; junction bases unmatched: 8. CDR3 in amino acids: CASSQGAGGPGHEQFF. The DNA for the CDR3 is TGTGCCAGCAGCCAAGGAGCGGGAGGGCCCGGACATGAGCAGTTCTTC.

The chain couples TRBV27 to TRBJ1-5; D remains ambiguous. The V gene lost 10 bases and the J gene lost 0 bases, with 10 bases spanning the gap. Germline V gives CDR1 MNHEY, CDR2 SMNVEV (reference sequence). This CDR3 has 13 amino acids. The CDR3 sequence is CATSRSSNQPQHF. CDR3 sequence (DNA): TGTGCCACCTCTAGAAGTAGCAATCAGCCCCAGCATTTT.

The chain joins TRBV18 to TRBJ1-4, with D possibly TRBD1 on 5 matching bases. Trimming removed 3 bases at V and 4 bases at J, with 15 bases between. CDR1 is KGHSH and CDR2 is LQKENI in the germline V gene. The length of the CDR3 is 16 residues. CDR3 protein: CASSPTRTHLNEKLFF. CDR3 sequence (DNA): TGTGCCAGCTCACCCACCCGGACACACCTTAATGAAAAACTGTTTTTT.

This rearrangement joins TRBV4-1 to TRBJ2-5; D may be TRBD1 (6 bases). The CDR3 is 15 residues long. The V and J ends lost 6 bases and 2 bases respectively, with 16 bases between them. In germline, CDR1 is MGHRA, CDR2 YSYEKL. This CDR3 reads CASSRTPGQQETQYF. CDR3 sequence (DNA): TGCGCCAGCAGTCGAACCCCCGGACAGCAAGAGACCCAGTACTTC.

The CDR3 sequence: CASSTSPIYGYTF. CDR3 sequence (DNA): TGTGCCAGCTCGACAAGTCCAATCTATGGCTACACCTTC. The chain has TRBV2 and TRBJ1-2; no clear D. V dropped 8 bases and J dropped 4 bases, with 14 bases sitting between them. Germline-derived CDR1 and CDR2 are SNHLY and FYNNEI. This CDR3 contains 13 residues.

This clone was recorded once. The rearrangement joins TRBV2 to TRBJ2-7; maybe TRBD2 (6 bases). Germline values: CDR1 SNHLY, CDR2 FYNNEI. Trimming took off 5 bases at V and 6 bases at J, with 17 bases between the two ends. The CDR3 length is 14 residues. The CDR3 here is CASSNSGPAAEQYF. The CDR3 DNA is TGTGCCAGCAGTAATAGCGGCCCAGCAGCCGAGCAGTACTTC.

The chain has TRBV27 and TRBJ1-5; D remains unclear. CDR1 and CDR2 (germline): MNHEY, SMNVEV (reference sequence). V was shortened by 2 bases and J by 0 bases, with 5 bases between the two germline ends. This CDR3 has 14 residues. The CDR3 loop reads CASSLVYSNQPQHF. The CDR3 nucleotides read TGTGCCAGCAGTTTAGTATATAGCAATCAGCCCCAGCATTTT.

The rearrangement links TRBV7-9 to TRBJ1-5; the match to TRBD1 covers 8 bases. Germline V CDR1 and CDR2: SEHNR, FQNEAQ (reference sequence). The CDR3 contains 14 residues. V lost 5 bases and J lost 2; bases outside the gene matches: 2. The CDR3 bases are TGTGCCAGCAGCCTGACAGGGGGCAATCAGCCCCAGCATTTT. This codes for CASSLTGGNQPQHF.

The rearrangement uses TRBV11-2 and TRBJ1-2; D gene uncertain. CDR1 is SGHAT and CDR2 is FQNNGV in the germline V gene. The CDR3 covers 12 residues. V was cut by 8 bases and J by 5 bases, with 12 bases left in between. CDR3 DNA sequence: TGTGCCAGCCGAGATTTGCAATATGGCTACACCTTC. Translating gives CASRDLQYGYTF.

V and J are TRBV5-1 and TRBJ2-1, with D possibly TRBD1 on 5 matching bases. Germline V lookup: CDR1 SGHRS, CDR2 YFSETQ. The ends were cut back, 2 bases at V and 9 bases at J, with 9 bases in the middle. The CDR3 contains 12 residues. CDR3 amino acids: CASSFWGGEQFF. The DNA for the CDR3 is TGCGCCAGCAGCTTCTGGGGCGGTGAGCAGTTCTTC.

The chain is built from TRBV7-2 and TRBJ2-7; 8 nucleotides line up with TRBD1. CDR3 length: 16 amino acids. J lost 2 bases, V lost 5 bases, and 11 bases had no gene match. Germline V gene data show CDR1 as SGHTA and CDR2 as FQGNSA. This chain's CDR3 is CASSAPTGGIAYEQYF. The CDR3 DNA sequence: TGTGCCAGCAGCGCCCCTACAGGGGGGATCGCCTACGAGCAGTACTTC.

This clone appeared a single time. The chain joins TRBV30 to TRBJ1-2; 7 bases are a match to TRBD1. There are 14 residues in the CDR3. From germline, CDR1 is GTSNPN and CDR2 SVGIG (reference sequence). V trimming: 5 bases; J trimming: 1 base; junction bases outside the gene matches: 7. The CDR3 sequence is CAWRDRTLNYGYTF. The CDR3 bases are TGTGCCTGGCGGGACAGAACACTTAACTATGGCTACACCTTC.

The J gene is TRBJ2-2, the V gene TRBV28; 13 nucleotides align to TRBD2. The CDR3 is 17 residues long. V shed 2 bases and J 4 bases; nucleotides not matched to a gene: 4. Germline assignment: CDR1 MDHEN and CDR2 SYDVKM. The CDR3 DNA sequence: TGTGCCAGCAGTTTAACTAGCGGGAGGGCCCGCACCGGGGAGCTGTTTTTT. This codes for CASSLTSGRARTGELFF.

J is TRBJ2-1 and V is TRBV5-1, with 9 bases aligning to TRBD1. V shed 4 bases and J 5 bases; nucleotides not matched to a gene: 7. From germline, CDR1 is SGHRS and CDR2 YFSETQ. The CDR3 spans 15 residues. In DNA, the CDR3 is TGCGCCAGCAGCACCCAGGGACAGGGTCACAATGAGCAGTTCTTC. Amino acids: CASSTQGQGHNEQFF.

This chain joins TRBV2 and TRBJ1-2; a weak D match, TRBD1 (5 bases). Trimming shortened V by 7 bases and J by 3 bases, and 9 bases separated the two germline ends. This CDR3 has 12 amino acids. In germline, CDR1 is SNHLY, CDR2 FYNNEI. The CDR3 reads CASIGRDYGYTF. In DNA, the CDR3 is TGTGCCAGCATCGGCAGGGACTATGGCTACACCTTC.

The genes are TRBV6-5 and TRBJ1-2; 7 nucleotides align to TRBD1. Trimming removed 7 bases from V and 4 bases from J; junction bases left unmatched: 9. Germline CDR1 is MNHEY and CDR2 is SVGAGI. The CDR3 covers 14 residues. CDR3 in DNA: TGTGCCAGCAAAACAGGAGGGGGCAGCTATGGCTACACCTTC. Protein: CASKTGGGSYGYTF.

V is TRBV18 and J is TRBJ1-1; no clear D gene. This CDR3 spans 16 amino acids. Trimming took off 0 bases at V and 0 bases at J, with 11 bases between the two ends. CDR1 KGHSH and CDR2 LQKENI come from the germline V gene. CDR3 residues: CASSPPAGRMNTEAFF. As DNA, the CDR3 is TGTGCCAGCTCACCACCGGCAGGTAGGATGAACACTGAAGCTTTCTTT.

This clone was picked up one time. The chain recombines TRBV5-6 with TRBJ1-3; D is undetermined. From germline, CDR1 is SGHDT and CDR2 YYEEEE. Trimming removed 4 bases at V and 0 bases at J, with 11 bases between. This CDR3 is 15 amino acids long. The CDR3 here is CASSNTPSSGNTIYF. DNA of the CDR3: TGTGCCAGCAGCAACACGCCAAGCTCTGGAAACACCATATATTTT.

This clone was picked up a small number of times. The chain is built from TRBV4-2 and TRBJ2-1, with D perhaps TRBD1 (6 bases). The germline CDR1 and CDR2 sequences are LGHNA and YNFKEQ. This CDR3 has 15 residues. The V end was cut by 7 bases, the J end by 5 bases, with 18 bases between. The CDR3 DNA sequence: TGTGCCAGCAAACGACAGGTAAACAGGGACAATGAGCAGTTCTTC. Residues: CASKRQVNRDNEQFF.

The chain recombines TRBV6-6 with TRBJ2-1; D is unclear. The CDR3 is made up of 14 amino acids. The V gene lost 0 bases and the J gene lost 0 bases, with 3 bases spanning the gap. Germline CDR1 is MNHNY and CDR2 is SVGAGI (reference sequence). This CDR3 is CASSYSSSYNEQFF. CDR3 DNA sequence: TGTGCCAGCAGTTACTCGAGCTCCTACAATGAGCAGTTCTTC.